The 14 T cell receptor beta chains below all came from one sample that was sequenced in a study of cytomegalovirus exposure and HLA in healthy donors. With 60 Vbeta and 13 Jbeta primers, the PCR was carried out. This table comes from immunoSEQ multiplex PCR, and its TCRdb copy is limited to in-frame clones, with some not included. Its table records about 58,000 clones. The sequencing input was PBMCs. These receptors came from a woman aged 18-35 years in good health and CMV-seronegative.

The chain has TRBV9 and TRBJ2-7; 11 nucleotides agree with TRBD2. The junction had 8 bases not matched to a gene; V was cut back by 0 bases and J by 6 bases. There are 16 residues in the CDR3. CDR1 and CDR2 (germline): SGDLS, YYNGEE. CDR3 DNA sequence: TGTGCCAGCAGCGTAGGTAGCGGGGGGGCCCCTAGCGAGCAGTACTTC. As protein: CASSVGSGGAPSEQYF.

The chain carries TRBV6-6 and TRBJ2-5; TRBD2 aligns across 14 bases. This CDR3 region has 15 residues. Trimming took 6 bases from V and 6 from J; bases not matched to a gene: 6. Germline loops: CDR1 MNHNY, CDR2 SVGAGI (reference sequence). DNA of the CDR3: TGTGCCAGCAGCCCCGGGACTAGCGGGGGCAAGACCCAGTACTTC. Protein sequence: CASSPGTSGGKTQYF.

This chain uses TRBV29-1 with TRBJ1-1, with D possibly TRBD1 on 6 matching bases. CDR1 and CDR2 (germline): SQVTM, ANQGSEA. V was cut by 3 bases and J by 3 bases, with 11 bases left in between. This CDR3 has 13 residues. Written as DNA, the CDR3 is TGCAGCGTTGATACAGGGTTCTACACTGAAGCTTTCTTT. Translation: CSVDTGFYTEAFF. Variable domain in full (rest from reference TRBV29-1 and TRBJ1-1): SAVISQKPSRDICQRGTSLTIQCQVDSQVTMMFWYRQQPGQSLTLIATANQGSEATYESGFVIDKFPISRPNLTFSTLTVSNMSPEDSSIYLCSVDTGFYTEAFFGQGTRLTVV.

This chain uses TRBV5-8 with TRBJ1-6; D is ambiguous. The CDR3 loop spans 16 amino acids. Germline assignment: CDR1 SGHTS and CDR2 YDEGEE. V lost 4 bases to trimming and J lost 2 bases, with 13 bases between them. CDR3 DNA: TGTGCCAGCAGCCCGATGTCCGGGGCCTATAATTCACCCCTCCACTTT. Translation: CASSPMSGAYNSPLHF.

The chain has TRBV30 and TRBJ2-3, with D possibly matching TRBD2 (6 bases). The V end was cut by 2 bases, the J end by 8 bases, with 17 bases between. The CDR3 spans 14 residues. CDR1 is GTSNPN, CDR2 SVGIG, per germline (reference sequence). The chain's CDR3 is CAWSHSGRGGTQYF. CDR3 bases: TGTGCCTGGAGTCATAGCGGCCGGGGCGGTACGCAGTATTTT.

V is TRBV5-6 and J is TRBJ2-7, with D hard to call. With 4 bases removed from V and 4 bases from J, the gap between germline ends came to 9 bases. This CDR3 is 12 amino acids long. The germline V gene has CDR1 SGHDT and CDR2 YYEEEE. CDR3 bases: TGTGCCAGCAGCCCTAATCCGTACGAGCAGTACTTC. Translating it yields CASSPNPYEQYF.

The chain recombines TRBV5-1 with TRBJ2-3; tentative D call: TRBD1 (6 bases). V was clipped by 4 bases and J by 2 bases, with 17 bases between them. The CDR3 length is 16 residues. Germline CDR1 reads SGHRS; CDR2 reads YFSETQ. The CDR3 bases are TGCGCCAGCAGCACTGCCTGGGGGCCAACCACAGATACGCAGTATTTT. Translated: CASSTAWGPTTDTQYF.

This rearrangement joins TRBV11-2 to TRBJ2-5; the D is unclear. V lost 3 bases, J lost 5 bases, and 10 bases lay in between. Germline V gives CDR1 SGHAT, CDR2 FQNNGV. This CDR3 region has 13 residues. Here the CDR3 reads CASSFALGETQYF. The DNA of the CDR3 is TGTGCCAGCAGCTTCGCCCTCGGGGAGACCCAGTACTTC.

V and J are TRBV14 and TRBJ1-1; 9 bases line up with TRBD1. After removal of 3 bases from V and 1 base from J, the junction contained 9 bases not matched to a gene. The CDR3 is 17 amino acids. Germline assignment: CDR1 SGHDN and CDR2 FVKESK. CDR3 in amino acids: CASSHHIPGQGNTEAFF. As DNA, the CDR3 is TGTGCCAGCAGCCATCATATCCCGGGACAGGGGAACACTGAAGCTTTCTTT.

This sequence joins TRBV7-9 and TRBJ1-1; 8 positions agree with TRBD1. This CDR3 comprises 13 residues. Germline CDR1 and CDR2: SEHNR and FQNEAQ (reference sequence). Trimming took 9 bases from V and 0 from J; bases not matched to a gene: 3. In DNA, the CDR3 is TGTGCCAGTGAGACAGGGGTGAACACTGAAGCTTTCTTT. Its protein product is CASETGVNTEAFF.

The chain is built from TRBV2 and TRBJ2-2; 9 bases are shared with TRBD2. The V and J ends lost 6 bases and 7 bases, in that order; junction bases with no gene match: 12. The germline V gene has CDR1 SNHLY and CDR2 FYNNEI. The CDR3 consists of 16 residues. CDR3: CASSAFSGGSRGELFF. DNA of the CDR3: TGTGCCAGCAGCGCCTTTAGCGGGGGATCACGCGGGGAGCTGTTTTTT. The whole variable domain, filled in from reference TRBV2 and TRBJ2-2, reads EPEVTQTPSHQVTQMGQEVILRCVPISNHLYFYWYRQILGQKVEFLVSFYNNEISEKSEIFDDQFSVERPDGSNFTLKIRSTKLEDSAMYFCASSAFSGGSRGELFFGEGSRLTVL.

The chain is built from TRBV19 and TRBJ1-4, with TRBD1 matching over 10 bases. V dropped 5 bases and J dropped 2; count of bases not matched to a gene: 5. The CDR3 covers 16 residues. Germline V CDR1 and CDR2: LNHDA, SQIVND (reference sequence). CDR3: CASSLRQGATNEKLFF. The CDR3 region has the DNA TGTGCCAGTAGTCTTAGACAGGGGGCTACTAATGAAAAACTGTTTTTT.

The gene calls are TRBV19 and TRBJ1-6; TRBD1 might be the D (5 bases). Germline loops: CDR1 LNHDA, CDR2 SQIVND (reference sequence). V was clipped by 7 bases and J by 0 bases, with 22 bases between them. The CDR3 has 19 residues. CDR3 DNA sequence: TGTGCCAGTACTCCTGGGACCCGAGTCGGGAGCTCCTATAATTCACCCCTCCACTTT. Amino acids: CASTPGTRVGSSYNSPLHF. The full variable domain, in which reference TRBV19 and TRBJ1-6 provide the parts outside the CDR3, is DGGITQSPKYLFRKEGQNVTLSCEQNLNHDAMYWYRQDPGQGLRLIYYSQIVNDFQKGDIAEGYSVSREKKESFPLTVTSAQKNPTAFYLCASTPGTRVGSSYNSPLHFGNGTRLTVT.

This CDR3 is CASSLVLIGGDTQYF. Here the CDR3 DNA reads TGTGCCAGCAGCTTAGTGCTCATCGGAGGAGATACGCAGTATTTT. The chain joins TRBV7-2 to TRBJ2-3; D is perhaps TRBD2 (5 bases). The CDR3 extends over 15 amino acids. Germline values: CDR1 SGHTA, CDR2 FQGNSA. Between the trimmed V and J ends, which lost 1 base and 5 bases, there was a span of 13 bases. The whole variable domain, filled in from reference TRBV7-2 and TRBJ2-3, reads GAGVSQSPSNKVTEKGKDVELRCDPISGHTALYWYRQSLGQGLEFLIYFQGNSAPDKSGLPSDRFSAERTGGSVSTLTIQRTQQEDSAVYLCASSLVLIGGDTQYFGPGTRLTVL.